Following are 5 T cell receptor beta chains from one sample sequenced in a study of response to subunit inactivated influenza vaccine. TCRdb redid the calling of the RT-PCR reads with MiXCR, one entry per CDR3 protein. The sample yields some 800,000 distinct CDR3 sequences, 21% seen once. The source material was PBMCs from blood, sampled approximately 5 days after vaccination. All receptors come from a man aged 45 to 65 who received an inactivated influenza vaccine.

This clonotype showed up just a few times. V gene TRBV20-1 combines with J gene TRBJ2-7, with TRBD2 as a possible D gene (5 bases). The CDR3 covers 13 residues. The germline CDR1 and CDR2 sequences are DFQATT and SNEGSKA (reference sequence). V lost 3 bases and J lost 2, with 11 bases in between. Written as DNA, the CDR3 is TGCAGTGCTAGGAGGACTGGGACCTACGAGCAGTACTTC. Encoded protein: CSARRTGTYEQYF.

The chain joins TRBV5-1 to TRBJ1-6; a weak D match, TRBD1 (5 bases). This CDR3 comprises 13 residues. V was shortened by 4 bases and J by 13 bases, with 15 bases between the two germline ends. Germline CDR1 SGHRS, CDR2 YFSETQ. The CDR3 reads CASSPRTGDPLHF. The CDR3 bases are TGCGCCAGCAGCCCTCGTACGGGGGATCCCCTCCACTTT.

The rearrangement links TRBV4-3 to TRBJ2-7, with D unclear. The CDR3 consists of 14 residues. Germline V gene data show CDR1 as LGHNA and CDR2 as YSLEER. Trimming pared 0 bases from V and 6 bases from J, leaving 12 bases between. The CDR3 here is CASSQDPRVAEQYF. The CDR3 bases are TGCGCCAGCAGCCAAGACCCTCGAGTGGCCGAGCAGTACTTC.

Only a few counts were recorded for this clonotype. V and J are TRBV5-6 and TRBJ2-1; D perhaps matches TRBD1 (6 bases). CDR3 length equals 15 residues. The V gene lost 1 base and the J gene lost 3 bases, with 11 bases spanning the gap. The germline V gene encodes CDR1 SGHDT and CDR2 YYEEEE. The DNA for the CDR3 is TGTGCCAGCAGCTTGTGGGGGCGCAACTACAATGAGCAGTTCTTC. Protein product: CASSLWGRNYNEQFF. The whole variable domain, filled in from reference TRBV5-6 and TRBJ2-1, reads DAGVTQSPTHLIKTRGQQVTLRCSPKSGHDTVSWYQQALGQGPQFIFQYYEEEERQRGNFPDRFSGHQFPNYSSELNVNALLLGDSALYLCASSLWGRNYNEQFFGPGTRLTVL.

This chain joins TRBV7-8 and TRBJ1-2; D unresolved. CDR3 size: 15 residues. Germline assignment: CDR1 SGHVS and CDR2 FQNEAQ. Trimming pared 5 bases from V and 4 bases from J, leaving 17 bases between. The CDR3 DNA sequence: TGTGCCAGCAGCAAAATGAATGCAGAAGTCTATGGCTACACCTTC. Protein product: CASSKMNAEVYGYTF. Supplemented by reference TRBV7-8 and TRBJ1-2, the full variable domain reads GAGVSQSPRYKVAKRGQDVALRCDPISGHVSLFWYQQALGQGPEFLTYFQNEAQLDKSGLPSDRFFAERPEGSVSTLKIQRTQQEDSAVYLCASSKMNAEVYGYTFGSGTRLTVV.